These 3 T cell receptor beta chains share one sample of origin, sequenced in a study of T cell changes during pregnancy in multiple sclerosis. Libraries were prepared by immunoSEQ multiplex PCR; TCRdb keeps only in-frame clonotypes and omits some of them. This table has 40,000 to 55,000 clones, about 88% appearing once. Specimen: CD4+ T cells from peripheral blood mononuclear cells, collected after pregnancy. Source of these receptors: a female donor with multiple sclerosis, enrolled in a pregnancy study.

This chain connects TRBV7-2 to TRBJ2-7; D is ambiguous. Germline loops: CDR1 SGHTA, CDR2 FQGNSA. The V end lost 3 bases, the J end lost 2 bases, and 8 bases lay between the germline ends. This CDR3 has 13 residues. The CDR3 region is CASSFKWPYEQYF. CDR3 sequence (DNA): TGTGCCAGCAGCTTTAAGTGGCCCTACGAGCAGTACTTC. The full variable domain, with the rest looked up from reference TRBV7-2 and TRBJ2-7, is GAGVSQSPSNKVTEKGKDVELRCDPISGHTALYWYRQSLGQGLEFLIYFQGNSAPDKSGLPSDRFSAERTGGSVSTLTIQRTQQEDSAVYLCASSFKWPYEQYFGPGTRLTVT.

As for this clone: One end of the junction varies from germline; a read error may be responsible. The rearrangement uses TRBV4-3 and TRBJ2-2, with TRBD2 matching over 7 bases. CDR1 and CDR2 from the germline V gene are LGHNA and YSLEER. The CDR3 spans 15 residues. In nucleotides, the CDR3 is TGCGCCAGCAGTCAAGATCTACTAGCGACCGGGGAGCTGTTTTTT. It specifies CASSQDLLATGELFF.

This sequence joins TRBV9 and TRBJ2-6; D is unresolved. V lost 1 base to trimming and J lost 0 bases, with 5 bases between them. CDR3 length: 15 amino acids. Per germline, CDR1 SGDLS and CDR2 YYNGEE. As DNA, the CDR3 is TGTGCCAGCAGCGTACAGTCCTCTGGGGCCAACGTCCTGACTTTC. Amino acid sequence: CASSVQSSGANVLTF.